What follows are 20 T cell receptor beta chains derived from one specimen sequenced in a study of CD8+CD57+ T cells in acquired aplastic anemia. Genomic DNA served as template for TCR beta VDJ and CDR3 profiling. TCRdb reprocessed the reads with MiXCR, giving one entry per CDR3 protein. The data contain some 140,000 distinct CDR3 sequences, more than 35% of them singletons. Sequenced sample: sorted CD4+, CD8+, or CD8+CD57+ T cells (not recorded which) from PBMCs. The source is a human donor in good health, serving as a control.

Worth noting for this clonotype: This may be a read error, as it is one base from a much larger clone. This chain links TRBV11-2 with TRBJ2-1, with 7 bases lining up with TRBD1. The CDR3 extends over 14 amino acids. CDR1 and CDR2 from the germline V gene are SGHAT and FQNNGV. The CDR3 spells CTSSHRDSVNEQFF. The CDR3 nucleotides read TGTACCAGCAGCCACCGGGACAGCGTCAATGAGCAGTTCTTC.

This clonotype was observed at least ten times. The rearrangement joins TRBV5-1 to TRBJ2-1; tentative D call: TRBD1 (5 bases). CDR1 SGHRS and CDR2 YFSETQ come from the germline V gene. Between the trimmed V and J ends, which lost 0 bases and 7 bases, there was a span of 5 bases. This CDR3 comprises 12 residues. The CDR3 protein is CASSLEGNEQFF. CDR3 nucleotides: TGCGCCAGCAGCTTGGAGGGGAATGAGCAGTTCTTC.

J is TRBJ2-3 and V is TRBV4-2; TRBD2 agrees at 11 bases. Looked up from germline, CDR1 is LGHNA and CDR2 is YNFKEQ. Germline trimming cut 4 bases from V and 0 bases from J; bases unmatched to any gene: 6. The CDR3 is 17 amino acids. CDR3 DNA: TGTGCCAGCAGCCTAAGAGGGACTAGCGGAAGCACAGATACGCAGTATTTT. Translating it yields CASSLRGTSGSTDTQYF.

This clonotype was picked up many times. The genes are TRBV10-3 and TRBJ1-1; TRBD1 aligns across 8 bases. CDR3 size: 15 residues. The V segment lost 6 bases and the J segment 6 bases; nucleotides outside the gene matches: 12. The germline V gene encodes CDR1 ENHRY and CDR2 SYGVKD. CDR3 in amino acids: CAISRRSGQGAEAFF. DNA of the CDR3: TGTGCCATCAGCCGACGATCCGGACAGGGCGCTGAAGCTTTCTTT.

This clonotype was found many times. The chain carries TRBV20-1 and TRBJ2-3; maybe TRBD2 (6 bases). V was trimmed by 6 bases and J by 0 bases, leaving 13 bases between them. Looked up from germline, CDR1 is DFQATT and CDR2 is SNEGSKA (reference sequence). The CDR3 covers 14 residues. The CDR3 DNA is TGCAGTGCCGGTAGCGGTTCTAGCACAGATACGCAGTATTTT. It yields the protein CSAGSGSSTDTQYF.

This clonotype has more than one count but fewer than ten. The chain combines TRBV10-3 with TRBJ1-2; TRBD1 is a possible D gene (5 bases). Germline assignment: CDR1 ENHRY and CDR2 SYGVKD. The CDR3 has 18 amino acids. V lost 4 bases and J lost 4, with 25 bases in between. DNA for the CDR3: TGTGCCATCAGTGGCTCGTCAGGGCCACCCAAGTGGAGCTATGGCTACACCTTC. Amino acid sequence: CAISGSSGPPKWSYGYTF.

As concerns this clonotype: This may come from a read error, since a much larger clone is one base off. The chain couples TRBV6-1 to TRBJ2-7, with TRBD1 as a possible D gene (5 bases). Per the germline V gene, CDR1 is MNHNS and CDR2 is SASEGT. The CDR3 is made up of 14 amino acids. The CDR3 loop is CASNVRVSSYGQYF. Written as DNA, the CDR3 is TGTGCCAGCAATGTCAGGGTAAGCTCCTACGGGCAGTACTTC.

On this clonotype: Just one base apart from a much larger clone, this may be a read error. This chain uses TRBV15 with TRBJ1-2, with 8 bases identical to TRBD1. CDR3 length: 15 residues. The V gene's germline CDR1 is LNHNV and CDR2 YYDKDF (reference sequence). The CDR3 spells CASSRSQGAIDGYTF. DNA of the CDR3: TGTGCCAGCAGCCGATCCCAGGGGGCGATAGATGGCTACACCTTC.

V gene TRBV19 combines with J gene TRBJ2-3, with a possible D match to TRBD1 (6 bases). Trimming left V 5 bases short and J 3 bases short, with 9 bases between. Germline values: CDR1 LNHDA, CDR2 SQIVND (reference sequence). The CDR3 sequence is 13 residues long. CDR3 in amino acids: CASSVQGTDTQYF. CDR3 DNA: TGTGCCAGTAGTGTACAGGGAACAGATACGCAGTATTTT.

This clonotype has at least ten counts. DNA for the CDR3: TGCGCCAGCAGCTGGGGGCAAGGGACTGCCTACGAGCAGTACTTC. It translates to CASSWGQGTAYEQYF. The J gene is TRBJ2-7, the V gene TRBV5-1; TRBD1 or TRBD2 may be the D gene (6 bases each). Trimming cost V 3 bases and J 2 bases, with 15 bases left between them. The CDR3 sequence is 15 residues long. Germline V CDR1 and CDR2: SGHRS, YFSETQ.

The V call is TRBV10-3, the J call TRBJ2-7; TRBD1 matches 8 bases. The CDR3 has 14 residues. The V segment lost 3 bases and the J segment 2 bases; nucleotides outside the gene matches: 3. From germline, CDR1 is ENHRY and CDR2 SYGVKD. Here the CDR3 reads CAISDTGGTYEQYF. Written as DNA, the CDR3 is TGTGCCATCAGTGATACAGGGGGGACCTACGAGCAGTACTTC.

This clonotype turned up a few times. One junction end disagrees with the germline gene, perhaps due to a read error. The V call is TRBV10-3, the J call TRBJ1-4; D gene unclear. Germline lookup yields CDR1 ENHRY and CDR2 SYGVKD. This CDR3 contains 15 residues. CDR3 loop: CASSSNSGVNEKLFF. The CDR3 nucleotides read TGTGCCAGCAGTTCAAACAGCGGGGTTAATGAAAAACTGTTTTTT.

The V gene is TRBV3-1, the J gene TRBJ2-3; 7 bases align to TRBD2. Trimming cost V 1 base and J 6 bases; bases outside gene matches: 10. The CDR3 covers 16 residues. The germline gives CDR1 LGHDT, CDR2 YNNKEL (reference sequence). As DNA, the CDR3 is TGTGCCAGCAGCCAAGTTGTGCTAGCGGCCACGGATACGCAGTATTTT. It encodes CASSQVVLAATDTQYF.

This clonotype was seen ten or more times. V and J are TRBV5-8 and TRBJ2-2; weak D call: TRBD2 (6 bases). This CDR3 comprises 15 residues. Germline lookup yields CDR1 SGHTS and CDR2 YDEGEE. The V and J ends lost 0 bases and 0 bases respectively, with 6 bases between them. The CDR3 DNA is TGTGCCAGCAGCTTGGCGGGGGCGAACACCGGGGAGCTGTTTTTT. Residues: CASSLAGANTGELFF. Variable domain in full (rest from reference TRBV5-8 and TRBJ2-2): EAGVTQSPTHLIKTRGQQATLRCSPISGHTSVYWYQQALGLGLQFLLWYDEGEERNRGNFPPRFSGRQFPNYSSELNVNALELEDSALYLCASSLAGANTGELFFGEGSRLTVL.

This clonotype was recorded at least ten times. V is TRBV5-4 and J is TRBJ2-7; 7 bases align to TRBD2. Germline assignment: CDR1 SGHNT and CDR2 YYREEE (reference sequence). This CDR3 is 15 amino acids long. After removal of 0 bases from V and 5 bases from J, the junction contained 8 bases not matched to a gene. The CDR3 DNA sequence: TGTGCCAGCAGCTTGGACGGGGGAGGGAATCACGAGCAGTACTTC. Its translation is CASSLDGGGNHEQYF.

This clonotype has a count of ten or more. The rearrangement joins TRBV30 to TRBJ1-2; 7 bases fit TRBD1. Germline V gene data show CDR1 as GTSNPN and CDR2 as SVGIG (reference sequence). This CDR3 spans 15 amino acids. Unmatched junction bases numbered 10, after V lost 4 bases and J lost 2 bases. CDR3 coding DNA: TGTGCCTGGACACACGGGGACAGATCCAACTATGGCTACACCTTC. Translating it yields CAWTHGDRSNYGYTF.

The DNA of the CDR3 is TGCAGTGCTAGCCCTATACGGGAGGGTGGCTACACCTTC. Translating gives CSASPIREGGYTF. The V and J genes are TRBV20-1 and TRBJ1-2, with no clear D. The V gene lost 3 bases and the J gene lost 7 bases, with 15 bases spanning the gap. The CDR3 extends over 13 amino acids. The germline CDR1 and CDR2 sequences are DFQATT and SNEGSKA (reference sequence).

The chain has TRBV29-1 and TRBJ1-1; a possible D gene is TRBD1 (6 bases). The CDR3 sequence is 13 residues long. V was trimmed by 4 bases and J by 1 base, leaving 10 bases between them. CDR1 is SQVTM and CDR2 is ANQGSEA in the germline V gene. CDR3 amino acids: CSVGGGPNTEAFF. In nucleotides, the CDR3 is TGCAGCGTTGGTGGGGGGCCGAACACTGAAGCTTTCTTT. Full variable domain (outside the CDR3, taken from reference TRBV29-1 and TRBJ1-1): SAVISQKPSRDICQRGTSLTIQCQVDSQVTMMFWYRQQPGQSLTLIATANQGSEATYESGFVIDKFPISRPNLTFSTLTVSNMSPEDSSIYLCSVGGGPNTEAFFGQGTRLTVV.

This clonotype was seen at least ten times. The genes are TRBV5-1 and TRBJ2-5; the D is unclear. CDR1 is SGHRS and CDR2 is YFSETQ in the germline V gene. There are 15 residues in the CDR3. The V and J ends lost 1 base and 4 bases respectively, with 14 bases between them. CDR3 loop: CASSLTVGQPETQYF. DNA for the CDR3: TGCGCCAGCAGCTTGACGGTCGGTCAGCCAGAGACCCAGTACTTC.

This clonotype was counted ten times or more. This chain connects TRBV19 to TRBJ1-4, with 11 bases aligning to TRBD1. The junction had 13 bases not matched to a gene; V was cut back by 10 bases and J by 3 bases. Germline V CDR1 and CDR2: LNHDA, SQIVND (reference sequence). The CDR3 is 17 residues long. The CDR3 DNA is TGTGCCACCATGGACAGGGGGCTCCGTACATCTAATGAAAAACTGTTTTTT. Encoded protein: CATMDRGLRTSNEKLFF.